These 10 T cell receptor beta chains were all obtained from the same sample, sequenced in a study of OX40 agonist ivuxolimab in advanced cancers. Assay used: immunoSEQ multiplex PCR; TCRdb lists only in-frame clones, some missing. The table has 90,000 to 150,000 clones, around 91% seen once. This material consisted of CD4+ or CD8+ T cells sorted from blood, taken in a trial of the OX40 agonist ivuxolimab. The receptors come from an adult with an advanced solid tumor such as melanoma, head and neck, liver or kidney cancer.

The chain recombines TRBV7-9 with TRBJ2-7; D is ambiguous. The CDR3 spans 14 residues. Trimming pared 5 bases from V and 0 bases from J, leaving 11 bases between. Per the germline V gene, CDR1 is SEHNR and CDR2 is FQNEAQ (reference sequence). CDR3 in DNA: TGTGCCAGCAGCCTTTACCCGAGCTCCTACGAGCAGTACTTC. Translation gives CASSLYPSSYEQYF.

The chain employs TRBV7-2 and TRBJ2-5; D might be TRBD2 (7 bases). V was clipped by 0 bases and J by 3 bases, with 17 bases between them. CDR1 and CDR2 from the germline V gene are SGHTA and FQGNSA. The CDR3 loop spans 17 amino acids. In DNA, the CDR3 is TGTGCCAGCAGCTTAGCTCCTAGCGGAGGGGGGGAAGAGACCCAGTACTTC. Amino acids: CASSLAPSGGGEETQYF.

The genes are TRBV14 and TRBJ2-7, with D tentatively TRBD1 (5 bases). The CDR3 is made up of 13 amino acids. Germline-derived CDR1 and CDR2 are SGHDN and FVKESK. Trimming removed 4 bases at V and 0 bases at J, with 7 bases between. The CDR3 here is CASSLDISYEQYF. Here the CDR3 DNA reads TGTGCCAGCAGCCTGGACATCTCCTACGAGCAGTACTTC.

V usage is TRBV2 and J usage is TRBJ2-3, with 15 bases lining up with TRBD2. The CDR3 has 17 residues. In germline, CDR1 is SNHLY, CDR2 FYNNEI. V shed 5 bases and J 0 bases; nucleotides not matched to a gene: 3. The CDR3 loop reads CASSRTSGGASTDTQYF. The CDR3 DNA reads TGTGCCAGCAGTCGGACTAGCGGGGGGGCTAGCACAGATACGCAGTATTTT.

V usage is TRBV28 and J usage is TRBJ2-1; 11 bases line up with TRBD1. This CDR3 is built from 15 residues. V was pared by 8 bases and J by 7 bases, with 10 bases of the junction left unmatched. CDR1 is MDHEN, CDR2 SYDVKM, per germline. The CDR3 here is CASETWGTGGNEQFF. The CDR3 DNA reads as TGTGCCAGCGAAACATGGGGGACAGGGGGGAATGAGCAGTTCTTC.

The table lists this clone with a count of one. The rearrangement uses TRBV4-1 and TRBJ2-5; D is possibly TRBD2 (5 bases). From germline, CDR1 is MGHRA and CDR2 YSYEKL. V lost 4 bases and J lost 4, with 19 bases in between. CDR3 length: 16 amino acids. The CDR3 protein is CASSPPRAGWGETQYF. The CDR3 region has the DNA TGCGCCAGCAGCCCCCCGAGGGCGGGTTGGGGAGAGACCCAGTACTTC.

CDR3 amino acids: CASSLAGTFEQYF. The CDR3 DNA follows: TGTGCCAGCAGCTTAGCAGGGACTTTCGAGCAGTACTTC. The rearrangement uses TRBV11-2 and TRBJ2-7; possibly TRBD2 for D (6 bases). The V end lost 1 base, the J end lost 6 bases, and 10 bases lay between the germline ends. CDR1 is SGHAT, CDR2 FQNNGV, per germline. This CDR3 region has 13 residues. Drawing the rest from reference TRBV11-2 and TRBJ2-7, the complete variable domain is EAGVAQSPRYKIIEKRQSVAFWCNPISGHATLYWYQQILGQGPKLLIQFQNNGVVDDSQLPKDRFSAERLKGVDSTLKIQPAKLEDSAVYLCASSLAGTFEQYFGPGTRLTVT.

The chain couples TRBV28 to TRBJ2-5, with D possibly TRBD1 on 6 matching bases. From germline, CDR1 is MDHEN and CDR2 SYDVKM. CDR3 length equals 17 residues. Trimming cost V 5 bases and J 5 bases, with 24 bases left between them. The DNA for the CDR3 is TGTGCCAGCAGTGTCAGGGGTCGTAGTGGGTTTGATGAGACCCAGTACTTC. Translated: CASSVRGRSGFDETQYF.

The sample holds a few counts of this clone. The gene calls are TRBV11-2 and TRBJ1-2; D is perhaps TRBD1 (5 bases). CDR1 SGHAT and CDR2 FQNNGV come from the germline V gene. The CDR3 is 13 amino acids. Between the trimmed V and J ends, which lost 1 base and 5 bases, there was a span of 8 bases. As DNA, the CDR3 is TGTGCCAGCAGCTTAGCCGGGGGGTATGGCTACACCTTC. Its translation is CASSLAGGYGYTF.

A note on this clone: This sample includes further DNA sequences coding for the same CDR3. V and J are TRBV11-2 and TRBJ2-7; D might be TRBD2 (5 bases). The germline V gene encodes CDR1 SGHAT and CDR2 FQNNGV. CDR3 length equals 14 residues. The V end was cut by 5 bases, the J end by 0 bases, with 11 bases between. This chain's CDR3 is CASSLDSISYEQYF. CDR3 bases: TGTGCCAGCAGCCTGGACTCTATCTCCTACGAGCAGTACTTC.